This TCR beta chain was sequenced during a study of vaccination and CD4 T cells after COVID-19. Background on the study: Six men and four women formed the convalescents, two being Hispanic. Some control cultures received a CEFX pool, which served as the positive control. Others received an HIV-1 Nef pool or no peptide.

Germline trimming cut 9 bases from V and 6 bases from J; bases unmatched to any gene: 12. Germline assignment: CDR1 SNHLY and CDR2 FYNNEI. The CDR3 is made up of 15 amino acids. The sample's treatment: approximately nine-day PBMC culture with coronavirus spike peptide pools or control peptides (ViraFEST assay). A remark on this clonotype: What it recognizes is unknown.

The study sequenced cultured CD4+ T cell DNA using the Oncomine TCR Beta short-read assay. TCRdb fed the PCR reads into MiXCR, producing one record per CDR3 protein. The sample holds fewer than 15,000 distinct CDR3 sequences, approximately 56% seen once. The rearrangement joins TRBV2 to TRBJ1-5, with 9 nucleotides matching TRBD1. The source material was CD4+ T cells from blood, cultured in vitro. This sequence originates from a human donor who had recovered from COVID-19. The CDR3 sequence is CASALGTGWSQPQHF. CDR3 nucleotide sequence: TGTGCCAGTGCACTTGGGACAGGGTGGTCTCAGCCCCAGCATTTT.